This is a list of T cell receptor beta chains from one sample in a study of PD-1 blockade in classical Hodgkin lymphoma. Assay: immunoSEQ multiplex PCR; the TCRdb copy retains only in-frame clones and omits some. The sample lists under 80,000 clones; more than 85% were seen once. The source material was peripheral blood mononuclear cells (PBMCs). Receptors originate from a human donor with classical Hodgkin lymphoma. The CDR3 runs from the conserved cysteine through the conserved F or W. Fields, in order: D gene, J gene, clone size, V gene, CDR3 length, CDR3 protein, CDR3 DNA. A D gene is named only where the DNA matches it firmly. Size is stated for part of the rows, as once, few or many counts, or as a class when the clone is expanded.

- | TRBJ2-1 | - | TRBV7-2 | 14 | CASSLTSDYNEQFF | TGTGCCAGCAGCTTAACCTCAGACTACAATGAGCAGTTCTTC
- | TRBJ1-2 | - | TRBV7-9 | 17 | CASSPPLSRADNYGYTF | TGTGCCAGCAGCCCCCCGCTGAGCCGGGCCGACAATTATGGCTACACCTTC
TRBD1 | TRBJ2-5 | - | TRBV6-4 | 13 | CASSRNRGETQYF | TGTGCCAGCAGCCGTAACAGGGGGGAGACCCAGTACTTC
TRBD1 | TRBJ1-1 | - | TRBV29-1 | 12 | CSVYAQGARAFF | TGCAGCGTTTATGCCCAGGGGGCGCGCGCTTTCTTT
TRBD1 | TRBJ2-1 | - | TRBV5-1 | 13 | CASRQTGVREQFF | TGCGCCAGCAGACAGACAGGGGTACGGGAGCAGTTCTTC
TRBD1 | TRBJ1-1 | - | TRBV6-5 | 12 | CASPDRAAEAFF | TGTGCCAGCCCTGACAGGGCTGCTGAAGCTTTCTTT
- | TRBJ2-2 | - | TRBV29-1 | 17 | CSVQGSRRNPNTGELFF | TGCAGCGTTCAGGGGAGCCGCAGAAATCCGAACACCGGGGAGCTGTTTTTT
TRBD2 | TRBJ2-1 | - | TRBV19 | 21 | CASSQPLGTSGRVSSYNEQFF | TGTGCCAGTAGTCAACCACTTGGGACTAGCGGGAGAGTAAGCTCCTACAATGAGCAGTTCTTC
- | TRBJ2-1 | - | TRBV5-4 | 15 | CASSLTSSSYNEQFF | TGTGCCAGCAGCTTAACCTCGAGCTCCTACAATGAGCAGTTCTTC
- | TRBJ2-3 | - | TRBV25-1 | 14 | CASSDSGSTDTQYF | TGTGCCAGCAGTGATAGCGGAAGCACAGATACGCAGTATTTT
- | TRBJ2-1 | - | TRBV7-8 | 14 | CASSLMSTHNEQFF | TGTGCCAGCAGCTTAATGTCAACCCACAATGAGCAGTTCTTC
TRBD2 | TRBJ2-1 | - | TRBV27 | 18 | CASSPRGLAGVTGYEQFF | TGTGCCAGCAGTCCTAGGGGACTAGCGGGAGTTACTGGGTATGAGCAGTTCTTC
TRBD2 | TRBJ2-5 | - | TRBV5-4 | 15 | CASSWASGSVETQYF | TGTGCCAGCAGCTGGGCCAGCGGGAGCGTGGAGACCCAGTACTTC
- | TRBJ2-3 | - | TRBV5-4 | 13 | CASSLDYPDTQYF | TGTGCCAGCAGCTTGGATTACCCAGATACGCAGTATTTT
- | TRBJ2-6 | - | TRBV28 | 15 | CASSSGVGGANVLTF | TGTGCCAGCAGTTCGGGGGTCGGTGGGGCCAACGTCCTGACTTTC
- | TRBJ1-2 | - | TRBV18 | 13 | CASSPIGGEGYTF | TGTGCCAGCTCACCGATCGGGGGCGAGGGCTACACCTTC
- | TRBJ2-7 | once | TRBV6-6 | 14 | CASSLQEQLYEQYF | TGTGCCAGCAGTCTCCAGGAGCAGCTCTACGAGCAGTACTTC
- | TRBJ2-1 | - | TRBV6-6 | 15 | CASSSSDKLGNEQFF | TGTGCCAGCAGTTCTTCCGATAAACTAGGGAATGAGCAGTTCTTC
- | TRBJ2-1 | - | TRBV5-1 | 13 | CASTPLGYNEQFF | TGCGCCAGCACCCCACTAGGTTACAATGAGCAGTTCTTC
- | TRBJ1-1 | few | TRBV20-1 | 11 | CSAEHSTEAFF | TGCAGTGCAGAACACTCAACCGAAGCTTTCTTT
- | TRBJ1-2 | once | TRBV6-5 | 15 | CASSYLPGGGSGYTF | TGTGCCAGCAGTTACTTACCTGGAGGGGGAAGTGGCTACACCTTC
- | TRBJ2-3 | - | TRBV7-2 | 14 | CASSLVSLPNTQYF | TGTGCCAGCAGCTTAGTTTCTCTCCCAAATACGCAGTATTTT
TRBD1 | TRBJ1-2 | - | TRBV9 | 12 | CASSVTGGTSTF | TGTGCCAGCAGCGTGACAGGGGGAACGAGTACCTTC
TRBD1 | TRBJ2-7 | - | TRBV5-1 | 15 | CASSQLPGQGIEQYF | TGCGCCAGCAGTCAACTCCCGGGACAGGGTATCGAGCAGTACTTC
- | TRBJ1-5 | once | TRBV7-2 | 15 | CASSSQGTSNQPQHF | TGTGCCAGCAGCTCACAGGGTACCAGCAATCAGCCCCAGCATTTT
- | TRBJ2-1 | - | TRBV19 | 11 | CASSIRNEQFF | TGTGCCAGTAGTATTCGGAATGAGCAGTTCTTC
- | TRBJ1-3 | - | TRBV5-5 | 15 | CASSLVQRPGNTIYF | TGTGCCAGCAGCTTGGTCCAACGACCTGGAAACACCATATATTTT
TRBD2 | TRBJ2-1 | - | TRBV29-1 | 14 | CSVAGAGGTNEQFF | TGCAGCGTTGCTGGGGCGGGGGGAACAAATGAGCAGTTCTTC
- | TRBJ2-5 | - | TRBV5-6 | 13 | CASSWGAQETQYF | TGTGCCAGCAGCTGGGGGGCCCAAGAGACCCAGTACTTC
TRBD2 | TRBJ2-1 | - | TRBV7-2 | 15 | CASTPTSGTYNEQFF | TGTGCCAGCACCCCCACTAGCGGGACCTACAATGAGCAGTTCTTC
- | TRBJ1-3 | - | TRBV7-9 | 13 | CASRQQTGNTIYF | TGTGCCAGCAGACAACAAACGGGAAACACCATATATTTT
TRBD1 | TRBJ1-3 | - | TRBV9 | 15 | CASSVGQGAGNTIYF | TGTGCCAGCAGCGTAGGCCAGGGGGCTGGAAACACCATATATTTT
- | TRBJ2-3 | - | TRBV28 | 17 | CASSFRGNSPTSDTQYF | TGTGCCAGCAGTTTTCGGGGGAACTCTCCCACCTCAGATACGCAGTATTTT
- | TRBJ1-2 | - | TRBV29-1 | 13 | CSVAPGVPYGYTF | TGCAGCGTTGCTCCAGGGGTTCCCTATGGCTACACCTTC
- | TRBJ1-5 | - | TRBV6-6 | 13 | CASRGAGNQPQHF | TGTGCCAGCAGGGGGGCGGGCAATCAGCCCCAGCATTTT
TRBD1 | TRBJ1-1 | - | TRBV29-1 | 17 | CSVVLPGQPTRITEAFF | TGCAGCGTCGTACTTCCGGGACAGCCAACTCGGATCACTGAAGCTTTCTTT
- | TRBJ2-2 | - | TRBV7-3 | 16 | CASSLEGQGGAGELFF | TGTGCCAGCAGCTTGGAAGGGCAGGGGGGAGCCGGGGAGCTGTTTTTT
TRBD2 | TRBJ2-5 | - | TRBV7-2 | 16 | CASSLPPTSGQETQYF | TGTGCCAGCAGTTTACCTCCTACTAGCGGCCAAGAGACCCAGTACTTC
- | TRBJ1-1 | once | TRBV5-1 | 16 | CASSQRGGLANTEAFF | TGCGCCAGCAGCCAGCGCGGGGGTTTGGCGAACACTGAAGCTTTCTTT
TRBD2 | TRBJ2-1 | - | TRBV10-2 | 14 | CATILAGGYNEQFF | TGCGCCACCATCTTGGCGGGAGGGTACAATGAGCAGTTCTTC
- | TRBJ1-6 | few | TRBV6-5 | 15 | CASSYGGADNSPLHF | TGTGCCAGCAGTTACGGGGGCGCCGATAATTCACCCCTCCACTTT
- | TRBJ2-5 | - | TRBV11-2 | 14 | CASTPLDYQETQYF | TGTGCCAGCACCCCGTTGGACTACCAAGAGACCCAGTACTTC
- | TRBJ1-6 | - | TRBV30 | 13 | CAWSPSGDSPLHF | TGTGCCTGGAGTCCGTCCGGGGATTCACCCCTCCACTTT
- | TRBJ1-2 | - | TRBV15 | 14 | CATSAGRPARGYTF | TGTGCCACCAGCGCGGGTCGACCGGCCCGTGGCTACACCTTC
- | TRBJ2-3 | - | TRBV6-1 | 14 | CASTPGGASDTQYF | TGTGCCAGCACCCCAGGGGGGGCCTCAGATACGCAGTATTTT
TRBD2 | TRBJ2-7 | - | TRBV6-4 | 19 | CASSDNPTMWEGTSYEQYF | TGTGCCAGCAGTGACAATCCGACAATGTGGGAGGGTACATCCTACGAGCAGTACTTC
TRBD1 | TRBJ2-7 | few | TRBV19 | 14 | CASSIADRNYEQYF | TGTGCCAGTAGTATCGCGGACAGGAACTACGAGCAGTACTTC
- | TRBJ2-1 | - | TRBV7-8 | 14 | CASSRTLGYNEQFF | TGTGCCAGCAGCCGGACTTTAGGCTACAATGAGCAGTTCTTC
- | TRBJ2-7 | - | TRBV21-1 | 17 | CASSTFDRTLSFYEQYF | TGTGCCAGCAGCACCTTCGACAGGACGCTTTCCTTCTACGAGCAGTACTTC
- | TRBJ1-1 | few | TRBV7-2 | 13 | CASSLQANTEAFF | TGTGCCAGCAGCTTACAGGCGAACACTGAAGCTTTCTTT
TRBD1 | TRBJ2-3 | - | TRBV28 | 17 | CASSSPGQGGPFRAQYF | TGTGCCAGCAGTTCTCCGGGACAGGGGGGCCCCTTCCGGGCGCAGTATTTT
TRBD1 | TRBJ1-5 | - | TRBV6-5 | 15 | CASSYSTGGYQPQHF | TGTGCCAGCAGTTACTCTACAGGGGGGTATCAGCCCCAGCATTTT
TRBD2 | TRBJ2-1 | - | TRBV5-6 | 15 | CASRGPSGSWGEQFF | TGTGCCAGCAGAGGTCCTAGCGGGAGCTGGGGTGAGCAGTTCTTC
TRBD1 | TRBJ1-2 | - | TRBV29-1 | 14 | CSVQFGTGGYGYTF | TGCAGCGTACAATTCGGGACAGGGGGTTATGGCTACACCTTC
- | TRBJ2-7 | - | TRBV4-2 | 13 | CASSGVAENEQYF | TGTGCCAGCAGTGGGGTGGCGGAAAACGAGCAGTACTTC